The following is a T cell receptor (beta chain) sequence with its context. TCRdb's copy holds only in-frame clones and misses some; the assay was immunoSEQ multiplex PCR. The sample shows roughly 100,000 clones, 85% to 90% of them seen only once. This sample was taken from a study of identifying expanded T cells in peripheral blood. V was pared by 2 bases and J by 2 bases, with 8 bases between. CDR1 is SGHRS, CDR2 YFSETQ, per germline. The CDR3 is 13 residues long. The source material was blood. This TCR came from a person between 18 and 75 years old in good health. The rearrangement links TRBV5-1 to TRBJ2-7, with D maybe TRBD1 (6 bases). The CDR3 loop reads CASSFGQTYEQYF. The CDR3, as DNA: TGCGCCAGCAGCTTTGGACAGACCTACGAGCAGTACTTC.